The clone carrying this T cell receptor beta chain was counted at least ten times. The source of the sample is a study of blood T cells in healthy people across ages. The CDR3 totals 15 residues. Looked up from germline, CDR1 is DFQATT and CDR2 is SNEGSKA (reference sequence). V lost 2 bases, J lost 3 bases, and 11 bases lay in between. Together with a sample-barcoded 5' primer, a J-beta primer mix was included in a second PCR lasting about 7 to 12 cycles. TCRdb passed the 5' RACE reads through MiXCR, listing each CDR3 protein once. The table includes about 640,000 distinct CDR3 sequences, roughly 30% detected once.

Sequenced sample: blood. The J gene is TRBJ2-6, the V gene TRBV20-1, with D possibly being TRBD1 (5 bases). This TCR was recovered from a woman aged 80 or over in good health. As DNA, the CDR3 is TGCAGTGCTAGAAAGCCAGGGTTTGGGGCCAACGTCCTGACTTTC. Protein sequence: CSARKPGFGANVLTF.